This is a list of T cell receptor beta chains from one sample in a study of blood T cells in healthy people across ages. One entry per CDR3 protein results from TCRdb running MiXCR on the 5' RACE reads. The sample lists about 1 million distinct CDR3 sequences; under 30% were seen once. These data were also reused for a study on T cells of mothers and their children.

The sequenced material came from blood. The receptor set was obtained from a girl aged 2 to 10 in good health. The CDR3 runs from the conserved cysteine through the conserved F or W. Each record gives: CDR3 DNA, CDR3 protein, clone size, D gene, J gene, V gene. A D gene is named only where the DNA matches it firmly. Not all rows give a size; the values are once, few, many and, for expanded clones, a class.

TGTGCCAGCAGTGTAGAGTTTAATTCACCCCTCCACTTT	CASSVEFNSPLHF	NA	NA	TRBJ1-6	TRBV25-1
TGCAGCGTGGCTCGCAGACAGTCCTACGAGCAGTACTTC	CSVARRQSYEQYF	few	NA	TRBJ2-7	TRBV29-1
TGTGCCGGCAGCCACGTAGGACCTACCCTGAACTATGGCTACACCTTC	CAGSHVGPTLNYGYTF	NA	NA	TRBJ1-2	TRBV7-9
TGTGCCACAAAAGACTCCCCATCCTACGAGCAGTACTTC	CATKDSPSYEQYF	few	NA	TRBJ2-7	TRBV28
TGCGCCAGCCAGGGGCCTGATACGCAGTATTTT	CASQGPDTQYF	few	NA	TRBJ2-3	TRBV5-1
TGTGCCAGCATCGGAATCGGGGCCCTTAATTCACCCCTCCACTTT	CASIGIGALNSPLHF	NA	NA	TRBJ1-6	TRBV2
TGCAGTATTCAAGGGGGAACCTACAATGAGCAGTTCTTC	CSIQGGTYNEQFF	NA	NA	TRBJ2-1	TRBV20-1
TGCGCCAGCAGCCTACAAGACGAGCAGTACTTC	CASSLQDEQYF	NA	NA	TRBJ2-7	TRBV5-1
TGTGCCACCAGTGCTGGAAGCACTGAAGCTTTCTTT	CATSAGSTEAFF	NA	NA	TRBJ1-1	TRBV24-1
TGTGCCAGCACCCTACCACGCTTGATGTTTTTT	CASTLPRLMFF	few	NA	TRBJ1-4	TRBV7-4
TGTGCCAGCAGTTTAGGCACGGTCTCTGGAAACACCATATATTTT	CASSLGTVSGNTIYF	few	NA	TRBJ1-3	TRBV28
TGCAGTGCGATGGACAGAGACCAAGAGACCCAGTACTTC	CSAMDRDQETQYF	few	NA	TRBJ2-5	TRBV20-1
TGTGCCAGCAGCCTGAGGGAAGGCCCTAGAGAGACCCAGTACTTC	CASSLREGPRETQYF	NA	NA	TRBJ2-5	TRBV3-1
TGCGCCAGCAGCTTGGGACAGGCAGCAGATACGCAGTATTTT	CASSLGQAADTQYF	NA	NA	TRBJ2-3	TRBV5-1
TGTGCCAGCAGCCTAGATGGGCTGACTAATGAAAAACTGTTTTTT	CASSLDGLTNEKLFF	NA	NA	TRBJ1-4	TRBV7-2
TGTGCCAGCTCACCGTGGGAGAACACCGGGGAGCTGTTTTTT	CASSPWENTGELFF	NA	NA	TRBJ2-2	TRBV18